The clone carrying this T cell receptor (beta chain) was counted once. The antigen is unknown. After removal of 2 bases from V and 9 bases from J, the junction contained 2 bases not matched to a gene. The CDR3 is 13 amino acids. Germline V gene data show CDR1 as SGHVS and CDR2 as FNYEAQ. This entry belongs to a study of T cells after yellow fever vaccination. Across the study: For low cell numbers, libraries were made with SMART-Seq v4 Ultra Low Input. Study-wide results and limits: Post-booster repertoires again held most primary-vaccination clones (about 96% CD4, just under 90% CD8).

UMIs and a universal primer site were added when TCR cDNA was made by 5'RACE template switching. In TCRdb, the 5' RACE reads were re-called with MiXCR into one record per CDR3 protein. The sample contains more than 450,000 distinct CDR3 sequences, roughly a fifth of which appear only once. The genes are TRBV7-6 and TRBJ2-5, with TRBD1 identical over 11 bases. Sequenced material: PBMCs, taken less than 25 days after the first yellow fever vaccination. The TCR originated in a young man who received the YFV17D yellow fever vaccine. The CDR3 is CASSLPGQGAQYF. For the CDR3, the DNA is TGTGCCAGCAGCTTACCGGGACAGGGGGCCCAGTACTTC.